This paragraph reports one T cell receptor beta chain. The sample is drawn from a study of blood T cell repertoires in COVID-19. Whole-study context: Samples came from the United States, Italy and Spain, spanning acute and convalescent COVID-19.

One Seattle source followed patients from active infection through their disease course. Authors' data handling: Nucleated cell number was recorded as an estimate derived from reference gene primer amplification. The repertoire was sequenced with immunoSEQ multiplex PCR; TCRdb's copy has only in-frame clones and lacks some. D and trimming come from the DNA, and the V and J calls and clone size come from that table. The sample lists approximately 230,000 clones; around 88% were seen once. The specimen sequenced was peripheral blood. This TCR came from a woman aged 25 to 39 with COVID-19, enrolled during active disease.

CDR3 nucleotides: TGCGCCAGCAGTGACCTCGGGGGGGGGAAACAATACGAGCAGTACTTC. This encodes CASSDLGGGKQYEQYF. This rearrangement joins TRBV10-2 to TRBJ2-7; 8 bases line up with TRBD2. V dropped 3 bases and J dropped 4; count of bases not matched to a gene: 11. CDR1 is WSHSY, CDR2 SAAADI, per germline. The CDR3 has 16 amino acids.